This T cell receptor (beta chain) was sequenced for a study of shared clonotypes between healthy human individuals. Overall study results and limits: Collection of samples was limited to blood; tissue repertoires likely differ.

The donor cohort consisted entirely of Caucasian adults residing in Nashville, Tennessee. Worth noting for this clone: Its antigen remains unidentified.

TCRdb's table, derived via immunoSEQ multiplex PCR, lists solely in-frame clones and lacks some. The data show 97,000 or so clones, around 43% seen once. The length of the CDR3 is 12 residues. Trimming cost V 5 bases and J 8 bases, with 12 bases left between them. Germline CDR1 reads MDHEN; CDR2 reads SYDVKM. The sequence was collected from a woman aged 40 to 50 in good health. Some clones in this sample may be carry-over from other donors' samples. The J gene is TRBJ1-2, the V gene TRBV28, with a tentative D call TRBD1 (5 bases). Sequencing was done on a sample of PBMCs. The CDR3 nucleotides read TGTGCCAGCAGTCCCGACAGTTTCGGCTACACCTTC. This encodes CASSPDSFGYTF.